Given below is one TCR beta chain in context. Its specificity is not known. Sequencing used immunoSEQ multiplex PCR; TCRdb keeps in-frame clones, though not all of them. The top ten clones hold approximately 6% of a sample with approximately 140,000 clones, about 87% of them seen once. V shed 3 bases and J 2 bases; nucleotides not matched to a gene: 2. Germline V gene sequence: CDR1 SGHRS, CDR2 YFSETQ. CDR3 size: 14 residues. The data stem from a study of T cell responses to AZD1222 COVID-19 vaccine. In the study overall: Second doses at about 4 or about 12 weeks were pooled.

The study, taken as a whole, reports: Close to half of spike-specific TCRs reportedly recognize unmutated variant regions. There were mostly white British donors and more females than males, and clonal diversity was possibly underestimated. Baseline testing showed seropositivity in only six AZD1222 recipients.

The source material was peripheral blood, sampled on day 0 of AZD1222 vaccination. The TCR originated in an adult in good health. The chain recombines TRBV5-1 with TRBJ2-5, with 9 bases matching TRBD1. The CDR3 DNA reads TGCGCCAGCAGCTCCGGGACAGGGCAAGAGACCCAGTACTTC. Its translation is CASSSGTGQETQYF.